This T cell receptor beta chain was recovered during a study of human T cells and chemical hapten exposure. Study in general: Slight volume differences across pooled libraries mainly accounted for varying per-sample TCR yields.

This clonotype was seen many times. In germline, CDR1 is SGHRS, CDR2 YFSETQ. This CDR3 has 13 amino acids. Trimming took off 1 base at V and 10 bases at J, with 11 bases between the two ends. Time point of the sample: healthy volunteer bleed at 2 weeks. Unseparated into fractions, whole blood served as the source from which total RNA was extracted. TCRdb called the RACE reads again in MiXCR, with one record for every CDR3 protein. The table lists about 130,000 distinct CDR3 sequences, around 8.2% of them singletons. The TCR was taken from a male donor in good health. Some clones in this sample may be carry-over from other donors' samples. The chain employs TRBV5-1 and TRBJ2-2; D uncertain. Sequencing was carried out using whole blood. The chain's CDR3 is CASSLNLREELFF. The DNA for the CDR3 is TGCGCCAGCAGCTTGAACCTCCGTGAGGAGCTGTTTTTT.